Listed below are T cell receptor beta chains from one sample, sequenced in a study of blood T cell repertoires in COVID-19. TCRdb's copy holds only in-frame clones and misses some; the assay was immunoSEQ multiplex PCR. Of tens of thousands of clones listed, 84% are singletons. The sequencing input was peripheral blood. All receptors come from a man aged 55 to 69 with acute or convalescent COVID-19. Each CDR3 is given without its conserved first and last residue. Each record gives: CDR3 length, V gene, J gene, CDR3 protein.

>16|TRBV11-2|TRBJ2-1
ASSWTITGLAAHNEQF
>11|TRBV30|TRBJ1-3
ACPRGSGNTIY
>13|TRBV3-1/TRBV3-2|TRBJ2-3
ASSPGVVNTDTQY
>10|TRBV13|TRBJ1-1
ASSLQGTEAF
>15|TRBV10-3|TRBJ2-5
ATSPGQGAAFSETQY
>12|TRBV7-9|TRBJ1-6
ASSLYGERSPLH
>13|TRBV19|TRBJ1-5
ASRDRSISNQPQH
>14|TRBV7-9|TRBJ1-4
ASSPRTGRRGEKLF
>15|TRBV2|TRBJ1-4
ASRFGQGRETNEKLF
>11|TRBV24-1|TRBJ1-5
ATQGQGNQPQH
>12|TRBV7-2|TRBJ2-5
ASSIRQGKETQY
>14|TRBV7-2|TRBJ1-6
ASSSWGTGVDSPLH
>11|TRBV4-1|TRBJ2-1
ASSQDTDNEQF
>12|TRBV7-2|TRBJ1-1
ASSLQGIGTEAF
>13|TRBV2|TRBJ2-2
ASSSGTENTGELF
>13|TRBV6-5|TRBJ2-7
ASSSVGAITYEQY
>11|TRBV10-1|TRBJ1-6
ASIWTADSPLH
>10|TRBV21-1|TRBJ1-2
ASSGQNYGYT
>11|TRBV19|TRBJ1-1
ASSIVGGREAF
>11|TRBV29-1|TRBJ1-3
SVGESGGNTIY
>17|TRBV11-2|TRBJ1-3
ASSLGQGFGGGPGNTIY
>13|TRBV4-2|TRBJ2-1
ASSQVQGSYNEQF
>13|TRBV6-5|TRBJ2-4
ASSYSYRDANIQY
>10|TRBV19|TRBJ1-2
ASSPQRQGYT
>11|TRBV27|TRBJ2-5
ASSRRGMETQY
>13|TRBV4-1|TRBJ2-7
ASSQELPGRRVQY
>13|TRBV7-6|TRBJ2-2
ASRPDSSNTGELF
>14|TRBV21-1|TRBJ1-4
ASSKAEGTGGEKLF
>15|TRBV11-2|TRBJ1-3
ASSLEGHAVAGNTIY
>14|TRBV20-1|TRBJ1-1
SASGDNAWRATEAF
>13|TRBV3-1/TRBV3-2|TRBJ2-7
ASSQDQGQWVGQY
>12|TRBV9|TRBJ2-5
ASSRGGEQETQY
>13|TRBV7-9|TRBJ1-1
ASSPGQGNFLEAF
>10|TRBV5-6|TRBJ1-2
ASSERVYGYT
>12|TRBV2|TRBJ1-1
ASSREGRRTEAF